The present T cell receptor (beta chain) was sequenced within a study of T-cell reconstitution after alpha-beta-depleted transplantation in children. Germline assignment: CDR1 SGHRS and CDR2 YFSETQ. CDR3 length equals 15 residues. V lost 3 bases to trimming and J lost 3 bases; unmatched junction nucleotides: 7. This clonotype showed up many times. Unique molecular identifiers were incorporated into the prepared TCRbeta library. A single record per CDR3 protein comes from TCRdb applying MiXCR to the PCR reads. The sample has roughly 200,000 distinct CDR3 sequences, approximately 10% seen once. The TCR originated in a human donor who donated a stem cell graft to a child with acute lymphoblastic leukemia. The chain combines TRBV5-1 with TRBJ1-1; 8 bases line up with TRBD1. The sequencing used PBMCs from the stem cell graft donor, collected from the stem cell graft. The CDR3 DNA reads as TGCGCCAGCAGCTCCCCTGGACAGGGCGACACTGAAGCTTTCTTT. Its protein product is CASSSPGQGDTEAFF. The complete variable domain, with remaining parts taken from reference TRBV5-1 and TRBJ1-1, reads KAGVTQTPRYLIKTRGQQVTLSCSPISGHRSVSWYQQTPGQGLQFLFEYFSETQRNKGNFPGRFSGRQFSNSRSEMNVSTLELGDSALYLCASSSPGQGDTEAFFGQGTRLTVV.